This TCR beta chain came from a study of blood T cell repertoires in COVID-19. Study background: PBMCs, B-cell-depleted T cells, or T cells provided the cDNA or gDNA that made up the material.

The V end was cut by 2 bases, the J end by 5 bases, with 7 bases between. Germline V gene sequence: CDR1 LNHDA, CDR2 SQIVND (reference sequence). This CDR3 region has 13 residues. Assay used: immunoSEQ multiplex PCR; TCRdb lists only in-frame clones, some missing. The repertoire includes over 65,000 clones, approximately 92% of them detected once, and around 0.8% sits in the top ten. The chain combines TRBV19 with TRBJ1-5, with D possibly TRBD1 on 5 matching bases. Sequencing used peripheral blood. The TCR was taken from a woman of 80 years or more with acute or convalescent COVID-19. For the CDR3, the DNA is TGTGCCAGTAGTATACAGGGTCATCAGCCCCAGCATTTT. It codes for CASSIQGHQPQHF.